This T cell receptor (beta chain) originates from a study of CD8+CD57+ T cells in acquired aplastic anemia. Findings and caveats of the study: It was found that twenty-nine CD8+ CDR3 sequences were shared between patients and controls.

Worth noting for this clonotype: The antigen is unknown.

The authors sequenced patients whose flow cytometry had shown CD8+CD57+ cell expansion. The enrolled patients all had severe acquired aplastic anemia. Profiles of TCR beta VDJ and CDR3 were generated from a genomic DNA template. TCRdb reanalysed the reads using MiXCR and keeps one entry per CDR3 protein. In the table there are 260,000 or so distinct CDR3 sequences, more than 45% of which are singletons. The CDR3 totals 12 residues. Trimming stripped 0 bases from V and 9 bases from J, with 9 bases between. Germline-derived CDR1 and CDR2 are SGHDT and YYEEEE. The clonotype was recovered from a human donor with aplastic anemia. Material for sequencing was sorted CD4+, CD8+, or CD8+CD57+ T cells (not recorded which) from PBMCs. The J gene is TRBJ2-5, the V gene TRBV5-6; D unclear. The CDR3 region is CASSLGARAQYF. Written as DNA, the CDR3 is TGTGCCAGCAGCTTGGGAGCTAGGGCCCAGTACTTC.